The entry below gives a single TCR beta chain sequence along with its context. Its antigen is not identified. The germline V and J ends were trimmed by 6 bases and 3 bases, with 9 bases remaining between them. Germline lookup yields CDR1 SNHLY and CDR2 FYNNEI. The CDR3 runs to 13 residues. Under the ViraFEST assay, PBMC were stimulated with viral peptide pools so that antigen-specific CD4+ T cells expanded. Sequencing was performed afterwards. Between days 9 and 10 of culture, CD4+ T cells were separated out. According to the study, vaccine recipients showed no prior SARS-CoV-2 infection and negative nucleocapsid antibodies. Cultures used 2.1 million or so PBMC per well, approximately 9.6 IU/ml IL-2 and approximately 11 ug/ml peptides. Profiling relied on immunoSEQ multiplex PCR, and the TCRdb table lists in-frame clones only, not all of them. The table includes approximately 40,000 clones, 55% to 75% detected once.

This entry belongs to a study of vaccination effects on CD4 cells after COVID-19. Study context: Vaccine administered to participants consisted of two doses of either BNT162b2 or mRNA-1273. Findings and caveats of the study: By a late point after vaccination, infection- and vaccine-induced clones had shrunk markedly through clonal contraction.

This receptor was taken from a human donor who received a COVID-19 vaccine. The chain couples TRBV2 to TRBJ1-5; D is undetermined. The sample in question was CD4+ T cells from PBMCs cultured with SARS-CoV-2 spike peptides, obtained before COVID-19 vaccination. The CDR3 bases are TGTGCCAGCAGCGCCGACTTCAATCAGCCCCAGCATTTT. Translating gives CASSADFNQPQHF. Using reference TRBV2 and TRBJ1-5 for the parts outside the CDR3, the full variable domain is EPEVTQTPSHQVTQMGQEVILRCVPISNHLYFYWYRQILGQKVEFLVSFYNNEISEKSEIFDDQFSVERPDGSNFTLKIRSTKLEDSAMYFCASSADFNQPQHFGDGTRLSIL.